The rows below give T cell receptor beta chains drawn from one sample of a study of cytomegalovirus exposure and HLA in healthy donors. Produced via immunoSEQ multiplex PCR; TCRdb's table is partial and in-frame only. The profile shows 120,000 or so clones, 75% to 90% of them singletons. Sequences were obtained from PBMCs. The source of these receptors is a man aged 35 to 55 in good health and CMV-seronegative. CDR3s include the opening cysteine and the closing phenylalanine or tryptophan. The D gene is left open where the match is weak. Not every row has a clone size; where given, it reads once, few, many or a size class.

cdr3_aa: CASSETNQPQHF; cdr3_nt: TGTGCCAGCAGCGAAACTAATCAGCCCCAGCATTTT; j_call: TRBJ1-5; v_call: TRBV7-7; clone_size: once; d_call: .
cdr3_aa: CASSQSRGADEQFF; cdr3_nt: TGCGCCAGCAGCCAGTCCAGGGGAGCGGATGAGCAGTTCTTC; j_call: TRBJ2-1; v_call: TRBV4-1; clone_size: .; d_call: .
cdr3_aa: CASSFNRAVTEAFF; cdr3_nt: TGTGCCAGCAGTTTCAACAGGGCGGTCACTGAAGCTTTCTTT; j_call: TRBJ1-1; v_call: TRBV6-5; clone_size: once; d_call: .
cdr3_aa: CAWEEGAYTGELFF; cdr3_nt: TGTGCCTGGGAGGAGGGGGCTTACACCGGGGAGCTGTTTTTT; j_call: TRBJ2-2; v_call: TRBV30; clone_size: once; d_call: .
cdr3_aa: CASSASLAGGSYEQYF; cdr3_nt: TGTGCCAGCAGTGCTTCACTAGCGGGGGGATCCTACGAGCAGTACTTC; j_call: TRBJ2-7; v_call: TRBV6-6; clone_size: .; d_call: TRBD2
cdr3_aa: CASSSPGLGEKLFF; cdr3_nt: TGTGCCAGCAGTTCACCAGGGTTAGGTGAAAAACTGTTTTTT; j_call: TRBJ1-4; v_call: TRBV28; clone_size: few; d_call: .
cdr3_aa: CSVGDGTGTDTIYF; cdr3_nt: TGCAGCGTTGGGGACGGGACAGGCACTGACACCATATATTTT; j_call: TRBJ1-3; v_call: TRBV29-1; clone_size: .; d_call: TRBD1
cdr3_aa: CASSFQPGRGVGNTIYF; cdr3_nt: TGTGCCAGCAGCTTTCAACCGGGGCGCGGGGTTGGAAACACCATATATTTT; j_call: TRBJ1-3; v_call: TRBV5-6; clone_size: few; d_call: .
cdr3_aa: CSVEEGKGYGYTF; cdr3_nt: TGCAGCGTTGAGGAGGGAAAAGGCTATGGCTACACCTTC; j_call: TRBJ1-2; v_call: TRBV29-1; clone_size: .; d_call: .
cdr3_aa: CASSLAGANGYTF; cdr3_nt: TGTGCCAGCAGCTTGGCAGGGGCGAATGGCTACACCTTC; j_call: TRBJ1-2; v_call: TRBV5-6; clone_size: .; d_call: .
cdr3_aa: CASKLGRGPYEQYF; cdr3_nt: TGTGCCAGTAAACTGGGAAGGGGTCCCTACGAGCAGTACTTC; j_call: TRBJ2-7; v_call: TRBV19; clone_size: .; d_call: .
cdr3_aa: CASSVESGHGETQYF; cdr3_nt: TGTGCCAGCAGCGTAGAATCAGGTCATGGGGAGACCCAGTACTTC; j_call: TRBJ2-5; v_call: TRBV9; clone_size: once; d_call: .
cdr3_aa: CSILRDRGGHEQFF; cdr3_nt: TGCAGCATACTCCGGGACAGGGGGGGGCATGAGCAGTTCTTC; j_call: TRBJ2-1; v_call: TRBV29-1; clone_size: .; d_call: TRBD1
cdr3_aa: CASSLTAGSGPYEQYF; cdr3_nt: TGTGCCAGCAGTTTAACGGCGGGGAGCGGGCCCTACGAGCAGTACTTC; j_call: TRBJ2-7; v_call: TRBV28; clone_size: .; d_call: .
cdr3_aa: CASSSRGTSGYEQYF; cdr3_nt: TGTGCCAGCAGCTCACGGGGAACCTCGGGGTACGAGCAGTACTTC; j_call: TRBJ2-7; v_call: TRBV7-2; clone_size: .; d_call: .
cdr3_aa: CASSLGRGHSYEQYF; cdr3_nt: TGTGCCAGCAGTTTGGGCAGGGGGCACTCCTACGAGCAGTACTTC; j_call: TRBJ2-7; v_call: TRBV28; clone_size: .; d_call: TRBD1
cdr3_aa: CASSEEGGGNEKLFF; cdr3_nt: TGTGCCAGCAGTGAAGAAGGGGGTGGAAATGAAAAACTGTTTTTT; j_call: TRBJ1-4; v_call: TRBV6-4; clone_size: once; d_call: .
cdr3_aa: CASSAREKTDTQYF; cdr3_nt: TGTGCCAGCAGCGCCCGGGAGAAGACAGATACGCAGTATTTT; j_call: TRBJ2-3; v_call: TRBV21-1; clone_size: .; d_call: .
cdr3_aa: CASSAGQGNIQYF; cdr3_nt: TGTGCCAGCAGCGCGGGACAGGGTAACATTCAGTACTTC; j_call: TRBJ2-4; v_call: TRBV9; clone_size: .; d_call: TRBD1
cdr3_aa: CASGGWDTFNTEAFF; cdr3_nt: TGTGCTAGTGGTGGGTGGGACACATTTAACACTGAAGCTTTCTTT; j_call: TRBJ1-1; v_call: TRBV12-5; clone_size: .; d_call: .
cdr3_aa: CASSSVGQSFYEQYF; cdr3_nt: TGTGCCAGCAGTAGTGTGGGACAATCGTTTTACGAGCAGTACTTC; j_call: TRBJ2-7; v_call: TRBV28; clone_size: .; d_call: .
cdr3_aa: CASSEGRQGARGYTF; cdr3_nt: TGCGCCAGCAGTGAGGGGCGACAGGGGGCTAGGGGCTACACCTTC; j_call: TRBJ1-2; v_call: TRBV10-2; clone_size: .; d_call: TRBD1
cdr3_aa: CASSSGGTGNTIYF; cdr3_nt: TGTGCCAGCAGCTCAGGGGGCACTGGAAACACCATATATTTT; j_call: TRBJ1-3; v_call: TRBV7-6; clone_size: .; d_call: TRBD1
cdr3_aa: CASSSGQAPYGYTF; cdr3_nt: TGCGCCAGCAGCTCCGGACAGGCTCCCTATGGCTACACCTTC; j_call: TRBJ1-2; v_call: TRBV5-1; clone_size: few; d_call: TRBD1
cdr3_aa: CASSAVYEQYF; cdr3_nt: TGTGCCAGCAGTGCTGTCTACGAGCAGTACTTC; j_call: TRBJ2-7; v_call: TRBV6-1; clone_size: .; d_call: .
cdr3_aa: CASSSRAGVNTEAFF; cdr3_nt: TGTGCCAGCAGCTCTCGCGCAGGCGTTAACACTGAAGCTTTCTTT; j_call: TRBJ1-1; v_call: TRBV7-9; clone_size: once; d_call: .
cdr3_aa: CASSEITGDGYTF; cdr3_nt: TGCGCCAGCAGTGAGATAACAGGGGATGGCTACACCTTC; j_call: TRBJ1-2; v_call: TRBV10-2; clone_size: .; d_call: TRBD1
cdr3_aa: CASSQEGSGNEKLFF; cdr3_nt: TGCGCCAGCAGCCAGGAGGGGTCGGGTAATGAAAAACTGTTTTTT; j_call: TRBJ1-4; v_call: TRBV4-1; clone_size: .; d_call: .
cdr3_aa: CASRRGTSEEDTQYF; cdr3_nt: TGTGCCAGCAGGCGGGGGACTAGCGAAGAAGATACGCAGTATTTT; j_call: TRBJ2-3; v_call: TRBV27; clone_size: .; d_call: TRBD2
cdr3_aa: CASSEAWQGGNQPQHF; cdr3_nt: TGTGCCAGCAGTGAAGCTTGGCAGGGCGGCAATCAGCCCCAGCATTTT; j_call: TRBJ1-5; v_call: TRBV6-1; clone_size: few; d_call: .
cdr3_aa: CASSQDQAGGADTQYF; cdr3_nt: TGTGCCAGCAGCCAAGATCAAGCGGGGGGGGCAGATACGCAGTATTTT; j_call: TRBJ2-3; v_call: TRBV4-2; clone_size: .; d_call: TRBD2
cdr3_aa: CASSPQGLNSYEQYF; cdr3_nt: TGTGCCAGCTCACCACAGGGGTTGAATTCCTACGAGCAGTACTTC; j_call: TRBJ2-7; v_call: TRBV18; clone_size: .; d_call: .
cdr3_aa: CASSTGQPNNEQFF; cdr3_nt: TGCGCCAGCAGCACGGGACAGCCTAACAATGAGCAGTTCTTC; j_call: TRBJ2-1; v_call: TRBV5-1; clone_size: .; d_call: TRBD1
cdr3_aa: CASSLELPTDTQYF; cdr3_nt: TGCGCCAGCAGCTTGGAACTGCCCACAGATACGCAGTATTTT; j_call: TRBJ2-3; v_call: TRBV5-1; clone_size: few; d_call: .
cdr3_aa: CASSLARAGGNTDTQYF; cdr3_nt: TGCGCCAGCAGCCTCGCGAGGGCGGGGGGGAACACAGATACGCAGTATTTT; j_call: TRBJ2-3; v_call: TRBV4-1; clone_size: once; d_call: TRBD2